A single sample gave rise to the 29 T cell receptor beta chains below, sequenced in a study of blood T cell repertoires in COVID-19. Here immunoSEQ multiplex PCR was the method, and the copy in TCRdb shows in-frame clones only, minus some. The data show approximately 250,000 clones, roughly 85% seen once. The sequenced material came from peripheral blood. The receptor source for this set is a man aged 50 or older with COVID-19, enrolled during active disease.

The rearrangement joins TRBV14 to TRBJ2-5; 12 bases agree with TRBD1. There are 18 residues in the CDR3. Germline CDR1 SGHDN, CDR2 FVKESK. Trimming cost V 0 bases and J 5 bases; bases outside gene matches: 10. CDR3 nucleotides: TGTGCCAGCAGCCAAGATCTTTTGGGGACAGGGGGCCGGGAGACCCAGTACTTC. This gives the protein CASSQDLLGTGGRETQYF.

The chain's CDR3 is CASSATFPAETQYF. The CDR3 DNA reads TGTGCCAGCAGCGCGACTTTTCCGGCGGAGACCCAGTACTTC. The chain is built from TRBV11-2 and TRBJ2-5, with D hard to call. With 5 bases removed from V and 5 bases from J, the gap between germline ends came to 15 bases. This CDR3 is 14 amino acids long. Germline V lookup: CDR1 SGHAT, CDR2 FQNNGV.

CDR3 bases: TGTGCCAGCAGCCCTGTGGGGGGACTAGCGTCCTACAATGAGCAGTTCTTC. Translating gives CASSPVGGLASYNEQFF. The chain couples TRBV5-5 to TRBJ2-1; 10 positions agree with TRBD2. The CDR3 is 17 residues long. Germline V gene data show CDR1 as SGHKS and CDR2 as YYEKEE (reference sequence). The junction had 8 bases not matched to a gene; V was cut back by 4 bases and J by 1 base. Together with reference TRBV5-5 and TRBJ2-1, the CDR3 gives the full variable domain: DAGVTQSPTHLIKTRGQQVTLRCSPISGHKSVSWYQQVLGQGPQFIFQYYEKEERGRGNFPDRFSARQFPNYSSELNVNALLLGDSALYLCASSPVGGLASYNEQFFGPGTRLTVL.

This rearrangement joins TRBV7-3 to TRBJ2-2, with 8 nucleotides matching TRBD2. V lost 2 bases to trimming and J lost 4 bases; unmatched junction nucleotides: 3. Per the germline V gene, CDR1 is SGHTA and CDR2 is FQGTGA. The CDR3 has 15 amino acids. The CDR3: CASSLRGGITGELFF. The DNA for the CDR3 is TGTGCCAGCAGCTTACGCGGGGGGATCACCGGGGAGCTGTTTTTT. The full variable domain, with the rest looked up from reference TRBV7-3 and TRBJ2-2, is GAGVSQTPSNKVTEKGKYVELRCDPISGHTALYWYRQSLGQGPEFLIYFQGTGAADDSGLPNDRFFAVRPEGSVSTLKIQRTERGDSAVYLCASSLRGGITGELFFGEGSRLTVL.

The V call is TRBV18, the J call TRBJ2-7; D unclear. Trimming cost V 3 bases and J 2 bases, with 17 bases left between them. The germline V gene encodes CDR1 KGHSH and CDR2 LQKENI. The CDR3 totals 16 residues. The DNA for the CDR3 is TGTGCCAGCTCACCCCCCCTCCTCCTCGCGACCTACGAGCAGTACTTC. Amino acids: CASSPPLLLATYEQYF.

This sequence joins TRBV9 and TRBJ1-2, with 9 bases fitting TRBD1. Trimming at V came to 4 bases and at J to 7 bases, leaving 11 bases not matched to a gene. From germline, CDR1 is SGDLS and CDR2 YYNGEE. The CDR3 totals 15 residues. The CDR3 DNA reads TGTGCCAGCAGCCCCCAGGGCGGGACAGGGACTGGCTACACCTTC. Its protein is CASSPQGGTGTGYTF.

This clone appeared once. The chain combines TRBV29-1 with TRBJ1-1, with 10 bases that match TRBD1. V lost 7 bases to trimming and J lost 3 bases; unmatched junction nucleotides: 8. The CDR3 contains 14 residues. CDR1 and CDR2 (germline): SQVTM, ANQGSEA. CDR3 loop: CSGNPGTGDTEAFF. CDR3 bases: TGCAGCGGTAACCCCGGGACAGGGGACACTGAAGCTTTCTTT.

This chain links TRBV11-2 with TRBJ2-3; D gene unclear. This CDR3 spans 14 amino acids. V shed 0 bases and J shed 0 bases, with 4 bases lying between them. Germline V gene data show CDR1 as SGHAT and CDR2 as FQNNGV. In DNA, the CDR3 is TGTGCCAGCAGCTTAGATCTTAGCACAGATACGCAGTATTTT. Protein sequence: CASSLDLSTDTQYF.

V gene TRBV15 combines with J gene TRBJ2-7; D unclear. The V end was cut by 0 bases, the J end by 0 bases, with 6 bases between. Germline assignment: CDR1 LNHNV and CDR2 YYDKDF (reference sequence). The CDR3 has 14 residues. This CDR3 reads CATSREAASYEQYF. For the CDR3, the DNA is TGTGCCACCAGCAGAGAGGCGGCCTCCTACGAGCAGTACTTC.

The V gene is TRBV19, the J gene TRBJ1-4; 7 bases are shared with TRBD1. The V gene end was trimmed by 5 bases and the J gene end by 2 bases; junction bases not matched to a gene: 5. This CDR3 spans 15 amino acids. In germline, CDR1 is LNHDA, CDR2 SQIVND (reference sequence). The DNA of the CDR3 is TGTGCCAGTAGTCGGTCGGGACAGACTAATGAAAAACTGTTTTTT. Residues: CASSRSGQTNEKLFF.

This clone showed up just once. The CDR3 DNA reads as TGTGCCAGCAGCTTACAGGGAGCGGGACAGGGTTTTCAAAACATTCAGTACTTC. Its protein product is CASSLQGAGQGFQNIQYF. The rearrangement links TRBV7-2 to TRBJ2-4, with 9 bases that match TRBD1. The CDR3 sequence is 18 residues long. From germline, CDR1 is SGHTA and CDR2 FQGNSA. Germline trimming cut 2 bases from V and 5 bases from J; bases unmatched to any gene: 13.

The V call is TRBV9, the J call TRBJ2-5; TRBD2 agrees at 14 bases. The germline CDR1 and CDR2 sequences are SGDLS and YYNGEE. V shed 0 bases, J shed 5 bases, and the junction held 6 bases outside the gene matches. CDR3 length: 17 amino acids. CDR3 coding DNA: TGTGCCAGCAGCGTAGCTCCGACTAGCGGGGGGGTCGAGACCCAGTACTTC. Protein product: CASSVAPTSGGVETQYF.

V usage is TRBV10-2 and J usage is TRBJ1-5; D perhaps matches TRBD1 (5 bases). The CDR3 has 14 residues. Trimming left V 0 bases short and J 7 bases short, with 10 bases between. Germline-derived CDR1 and CDR2 are WSHSY and SAAADI. CDR3 bases: TGCGCCAGCAGTGAGTCGTCAGGGCAGCAGCCCCAGCATTTT. Protein: CASSESSGQQPQHF.

J is TRBJ1-2 and V is TRBV2, with a weak D call TRBD1 (5 bases). Trimming stripped 3 bases from V and 4 bases from J, with 9 bases between. Germline V gene lookup returns CDR1 SNHLY and CDR2 FYNNEI. The CDR3 has 13 residues. The CDR3 DNA follows: TGTGCCAGCAGTGATCAAGGGGCCTATGGCTACACCTTC. It translates to CASSDQGAYGYTF.

The chain couples TRBV11-3 to TRBJ2-6; the D is unclear. The V end was cut by 5 bases, the J end by 1 base, with 3 bases between. Germline V gives CDR1 SGHNT, CDR2 YENEEA. The CDR3 contains 13 residues. DNA of the CDR3: TGTGCCAGCAGCGCGTCTGGGGCCAACGTCCTGACTTTC. Its protein is CASSASGANVLTF.

A single count supports this clone. J is TRBJ2-7 and V is TRBV3-1 (or the pseudogene TRBV3-2); TRBD2 aligns across 10 bases. V shed 2 bases and J 2 bases; nucleotides not matched to a gene: 3. The CDR3 runs to 15 residues. In germline, CDR1 is LGHDT, CDR2 YNNKEL (reference sequence). CDR3 loop: CASSQFSGGPYEQYF. The CDR3 DNA follows: TGTGCCAGCAGCCAATTTAGCGGGGGGCCCTACGAGCAGTACTTC.

The table lists this clone with many counts. The chain links TRBV6-2 or TRBV6-3 to TRBJ1-5; D perhaps matches TRBD1 (5 bases). Between the trimmed V and J ends, which lost 0 bases and 11 bases, there was a span of 11 bases. CDR3 length: 13 amino acids. CDR1 is MNHEY and CDR2 is SVGEGT in the germline V gene. The CDR3 protein is CASSYSATGAQHF. CDR3 DNA sequence: TGTGCCAGCAGTTACTCGGCCACGGGGGCCCAGCATTTT.

V is TRBV7-6 and J is TRBJ1-5; possible D gene TRBD1, 5 bases. The CDR3 has 14 residues. The V gene lost 3 bases and the J gene lost 5 bases, with 11 bases spanning the gap. Germline assignment: CDR1 SGHVS and CDR2 FNYEAQ. The CDR3 here is CASSLSTGDQPQHF. The CDR3 nucleotides are TGTGCCAGCAGCTTGTCTACAGGAGATCAGCCCCAGCATTTT.

The rearrangement uses TRBV19 and TRBJ2-7, with 7 bases lining up with TRBD2. CDR1 is LNHDA, CDR2 SQIVND, per germline (reference sequence). CDR3 length equals 15 residues. The junction had 10 bases not matched to a gene; V was cut back by 1 base and J by 7 bases. This chain's CDR3 is CASSIAGGGSREQYF. CDR3 sequence (DNA): TGTGCCAGTAGTATAGCTGGCGGGGGTTCTAGGGAGCAGTACTTC.

V gene TRBV9 combines with J gene TRBJ2-5; D is possibly TRBD1 (6 bases). Trimming took 2 bases from V and 5 from J, leaving 10 bases between them. From germline, CDR1 is SGDLS and CDR2 YYNGEE. This CDR3 region has 13 residues. CDR3 coding DNA: TGTGCCAGCAGCGTTGCAGGGGAGGAGACCCAGTACTTC. It translates to CASSVAGEETQYF. Variable domain in full (rest from reference TRBV9 and TRBJ2-5): DSGVTQTPKHLITATGQRVTLRCSPRSGDLSVYWYQQSLDQGLQFLIQYYNGEERAKGNILERFSAQQFPDLHSELNLSSLELGDSALYFCASSVAGEETQYFGPGTRLLVL.

The chain joins TRBV7-2 to TRBJ1-2; 7 bases are a match to TRBD1. This CDR3 spans 13 amino acids. V was clipped by 5 bases and J by 6 bases; unmatched bases: 6. Germline loops: CDR1 SGHTA, CDR2 FQGNSA. The CDR3 nucleotides are TGTGCCAGCAGCCCTGACAGGGCAGATGGCTACACCTTC. Its protein is CASSPDRADGYTF.

The chain uses TRBV3-1 (or the pseudogene TRBV3-2) and TRBJ2-7, with 7 bases fitting TRBD1. Germline CDR1 LGHDT, CDR2 YNNKEL (reference sequence). Unmatched junction bases numbered 4, after V lost 1 base and J lost 1 base. This CDR3 comprises 15 residues. The DNA of the CDR3 is TGTGCCAGCAGCCAAGGGGTGGGACAGTCCTACGAGCAGTACTTC. Its protein product is CASSQGVGQSYEQYF.

The chain recombines TRBV19 with TRBJ1-5, with 9 nucleotides matching TRBD1. Losses at the gene ends were 7 bases for V and 7 bases for J; bases not matched to a gene: 8. The CDR3 runs to 14 residues. CDR1 and CDR2 (germline): LNHDA, SQIVND (reference sequence). The CDR3, as DNA: TGTGCCAGTATGTCCGGGACAGGGTGGCAGCCCCAGCATTTT. Translation gives CASMSGTGWQPQHF.

The gene calls are TRBV5-1 and TRBJ2-7, with a weak D call TRBD1 (6 bases). Trimming took 5 bases from V and 3 from J, leaving 9 bases between them. Germline V gene lookup returns CDR1 SGHRS and CDR2 YFSETQ. This CDR3 spans 12 amino acids. The CDR3 DNA follows: TGCGCCAGCAGGGAGGACAGCTACGAGCAGTACTTC. The encoded protein is CASREDSYEQYF.

This chain links TRBV3-1 (or the pseudogene TRBV3-2) with TRBJ2-7, with D possibly being TRBD2 (6 bases). The CDR3 is made up of 17 amino acids. From germline, CDR1 is LGHDT and CDR2 YNNKEL (reference sequence). V was cut by 4 bases and J by 0 bases, with 19 bases left in between. CDR3 nucleotides: TGTGCCAGCAGCCCCCACCCCGGGACTCTGAGCTCCTACGAGCAGTACTTC. Translated: CASSPHPGTLSSYEQYF.

The chain is built from TRBV7-9 and TRBJ2-2; a possible D gene is TRBD1 (5 bases). There are 16 residues in the CDR3. The V gene lost 3 bases and the J gene lost 2 bases, with 13 bases spanning the gap. The germline gives CDR1 SEHNR, CDR2 FQNEAQ (reference sequence). CDR3 bases: TGTGCCAGCAGCTTTTTGACAGCCCCTAACACCGGGGAGCTGTTTTTT. Amino acid sequence: CASSFLTAPNTGELFF.

This rearrangement joins TRBV19 to TRBJ1-3; D gene unclear. This CDR3 spans 15 amino acids. Trimming removed 2 bases at V and 4 bases at J, with 12 bases between. Germline CDR1 reads LNHDA; CDR2 reads SQIVND (reference sequence). This CDR3 is CASSISLQHGNTIYF. Written as DNA, the CDR3 is TGTGCCAGTAGTATAAGTTTACAGCACGGAAACACCATATATTTT.

This clone was seen once. V gene TRBV5-1 combines with J gene TRBJ1-2; maybe TRBD1 (6 bases). The CDR3 length is 19 residues. V lost 2 bases, J lost 4 bases, and 27 bases lay in between. CDR1 and CDR2 from the germline V gene are SGHRS and YFSETQ. The DNA of the CDR3 is TGCGCCAGCAGCTTCCTAGGTAGGGGACAACACTCCGTGACCTATGGCTACACCTTC. Its translation: CASSFLGRGQHSVTYGYTF.

The chain carries TRBV30 and TRBJ1-3; 8 nucleotides line up with TRBD1. V lost 0 bases and J lost 0; bases outside the gene matches: 16. The germline V gene has CDR1 GTSNPN and CDR2 SVGIG (reference sequence). The length of the CDR3 is 20 residues. The CDR3 reads CAWSVPLGLGQDYSGNTIYF. The CDR3 DNA follows: TGTGCCTGGAGTGTCCCCCTTGGCTTGGGACAGGACTACTCTGGAAACACCATATATTTT.